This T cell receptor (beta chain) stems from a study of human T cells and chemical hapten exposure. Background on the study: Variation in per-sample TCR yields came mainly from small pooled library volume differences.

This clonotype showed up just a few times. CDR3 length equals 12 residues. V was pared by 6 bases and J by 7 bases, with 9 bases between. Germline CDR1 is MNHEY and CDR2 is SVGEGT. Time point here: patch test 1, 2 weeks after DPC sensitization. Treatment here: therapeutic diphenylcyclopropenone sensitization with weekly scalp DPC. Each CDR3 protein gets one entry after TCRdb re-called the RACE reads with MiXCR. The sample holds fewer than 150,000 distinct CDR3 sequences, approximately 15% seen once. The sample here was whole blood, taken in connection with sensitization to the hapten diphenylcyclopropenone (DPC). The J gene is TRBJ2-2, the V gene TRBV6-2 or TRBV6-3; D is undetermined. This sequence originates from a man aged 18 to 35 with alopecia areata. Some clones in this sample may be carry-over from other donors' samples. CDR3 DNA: TGTGCCAGCAGCGACCCGAACGGGGAGCTGTTTTTT. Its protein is CASSDPNGELFF.